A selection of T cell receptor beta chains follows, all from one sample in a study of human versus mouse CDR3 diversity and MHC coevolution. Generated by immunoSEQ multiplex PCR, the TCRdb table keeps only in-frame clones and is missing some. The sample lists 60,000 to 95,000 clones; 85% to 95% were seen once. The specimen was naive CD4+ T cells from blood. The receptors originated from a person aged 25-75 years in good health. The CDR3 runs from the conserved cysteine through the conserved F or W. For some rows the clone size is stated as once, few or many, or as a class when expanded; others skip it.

CDR3: CASSRREDLGGDSPLHF
size: -
V: TRBV4-1

CDR3: CASSSSLVGYTF
size: -
V: TRBV5-1

CDR3: CSVLTGGTGGGYTF
size: -
V: TRBV29-1

CDR3: CASTLGGRFNQPQHF
size: -
V: TRBV28

CDR3: CAWSVQATGEQFF
size: -
V: TRBV30

CDR3: CASSSPSTGSSYEQYF
size: -
V: TRBV28

CDR3: CASSELGGAPNEQFF
size: -
V: TRBV6-1

CDR3: CASSLVDRGRGANVLTF
size: -
V: TRBV5-1

CDR3: CASSTMTGAGAGELFF
size: -
V: TRBV5-4

CDR3: CASRYRDRGRRNTEAFF
size: -
V: TRBV28

CDR3: CAISESAGTGQPQHF
size: -
V: TRBV10-3

CDR3: CASTMTGGTRSYTF
size: -
V: TRBV19

CDR3: CASSEIGGAIRADTQYF
size: -
V: TRBV2

CDR3: CASSEGTSGPSTDTQYF
size: -
V: TRBV5-1

CDR3: CASSIGDRRVYEQYF
size: -
V: TRBV5-1

CDR3: CASSLGSGKQETQYF
size: once
V: TRBV7-9

CDR3: CASSRDRGNLPPSYNEQFF
size: -
V: TRBV5-6

CDR3: CASRATGYTEAFF
size: -
V: TRBV13

CDR3: CASSLEQGLSPQYF
size: -
V: TRBV5-5

CDR3: CASSVSGPGYTF
size: -
V: TRBV2

CDR3: CASSEPGTASGYTF
size: -
V: TRBV10-2

CDR3: CASTPLGGTNQPQHF
size: -
V: TRBV27

CDR3: CAWEGQGGSYEQYF
size: -
V: TRBV30

CDR3: CASSVSGGPSYNEQFF
size: -
V: TRBV5-1

CDR3: CASSQALAQEQYF
size: -
V: TRBV18

CDR3: CASRRGGEAYEQYF
size: -
V: TRBV5-1

CDR3: CAHARAGYTF
size: -
V: TRBV23-1

CDR3: CASSSRLAVTGELFF
size: -
V: TRBV5-1